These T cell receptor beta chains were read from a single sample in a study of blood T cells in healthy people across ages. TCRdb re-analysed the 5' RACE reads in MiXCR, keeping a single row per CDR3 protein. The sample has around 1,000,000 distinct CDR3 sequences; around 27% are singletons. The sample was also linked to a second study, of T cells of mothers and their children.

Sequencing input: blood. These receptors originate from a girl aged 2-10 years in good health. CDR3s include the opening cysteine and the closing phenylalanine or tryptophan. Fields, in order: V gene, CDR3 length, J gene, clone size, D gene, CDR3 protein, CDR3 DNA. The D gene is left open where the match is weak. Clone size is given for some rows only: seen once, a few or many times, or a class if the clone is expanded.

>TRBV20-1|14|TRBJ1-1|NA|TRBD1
CSAIPTGVNTEAFF
TGCAGTGCTATCCCAACAGGGGTGAACACTGAAGCTTTCTTT
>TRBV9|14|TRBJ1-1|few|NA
CASSGRDGFTEAFF
TGTGCCAGCAGTGGCCGGGACGGATTCACTGAAGCTTTCTTT
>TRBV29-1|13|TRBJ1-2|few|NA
CSVEDPRAKGYTF
TGCAGCGTTGAAGATCCCAGGGCGAAGGGCTACACCTTC
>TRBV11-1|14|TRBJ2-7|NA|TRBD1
CASSRDRGSYEQYF
TGTGCCAGCAGTAGGGACAGGGGTTCCTACGAGCAGTACTTC
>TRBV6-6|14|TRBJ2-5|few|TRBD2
CASSLVGEGETQYF
TGTGCCAGCAGCCTCGTTGGGGAGGGGGAGACCCAGTACTTC
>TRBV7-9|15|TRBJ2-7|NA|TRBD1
CASSSQGEALLGQYF
TGTGCCAGCAGCTCCCAGGGGGAAGCCCTTTTGGGGCAGTACTTC
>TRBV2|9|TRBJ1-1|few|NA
CASGAEAFF
TGTGCCAGCGGGGCTGAAGCTTTCTTT
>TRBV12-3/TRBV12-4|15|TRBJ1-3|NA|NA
CASSTEWVGGNTIYF
TGTGCCAGCAGTACCGAGTGGGTTGGTGGAAACACCATATATTTT
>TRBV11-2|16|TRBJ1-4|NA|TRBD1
CASSLDQRGPREKLFF
TGTGCCAGCAGCTTAGATCAAAGGGGGCCGAGGGAAAAACTGTTTTTT
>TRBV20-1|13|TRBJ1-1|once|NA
CSASGPYSFEAFF
TGCAGTGCTAGTGGTCCGTACAGTTTTGAAGCTTTCTTT
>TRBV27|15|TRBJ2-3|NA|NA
CASSLSETYTDTQYF
TGTGCCAGCAGTTTATCGGAGACATACACAGATACGCAGTATTTT
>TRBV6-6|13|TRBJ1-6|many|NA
CASSPGVGSPLHF
TGTGCCAGCTCACCAGGGGTTGGGTCACCCCTCCACTTT
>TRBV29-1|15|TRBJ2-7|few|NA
CSVELSGQHTYEQYF
TGCAGCGTTGAACTTTCTGGACAGCACACCTACGAGCAGTACTTC
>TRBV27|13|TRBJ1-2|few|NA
CASGSGGIYGYTF
TGTGCCAGCGGGTCGGGGGGGATCTATGGCTACACCTTC
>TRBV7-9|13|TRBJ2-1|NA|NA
CASSSILSYEQFF
TGTGCCAGCAGCTCTATACTCAGTTATGAGCAGTTCTTC
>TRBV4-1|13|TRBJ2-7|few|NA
CASSQDSAGEQYF
TGCGCCAGCAGCCAAGACTCCGCGGGCGAGCAGTACTTC
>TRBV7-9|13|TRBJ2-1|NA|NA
CAGFAQPGSEQFF
TGTGCCGGCTTCGCTCAACCGGGGAGTGAGCAGTTCTTC
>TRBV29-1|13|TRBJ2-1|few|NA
CSVEYGTYNEQFF
TGCAGCGTTGAGTACGGGACGTACAATGAGCAGTTCTTC
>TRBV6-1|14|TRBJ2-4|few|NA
CASSPDSMGYIQYF
TGTGCCAGCAGTCCGGACAGCATGGGGTACATTCAGTACTTC
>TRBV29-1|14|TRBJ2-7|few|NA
CSASWGLTHYEQYF
TGCAGCGCCTCTTGGGGCCTCACCCATTACGAGCAGTACTTC
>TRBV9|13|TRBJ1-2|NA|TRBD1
CATGTEGARGYTF
TGTGCCACCGGGACAGAGGGCGCCCGGGGCTACACCTTC
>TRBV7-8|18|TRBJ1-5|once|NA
CASSSKGGVAYSNQPQHF
TGTGCCAGCAGCTCGAAGGGAGGGGTAGCTTATAGCAATCAGCCCCAGCATTTT
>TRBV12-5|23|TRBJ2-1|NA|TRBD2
CASGPDPGQGRLAGGRSYNEQFF
TGTGCTAGTGGGCCCGATCCGGGACAGGGACGGCTAGCGGGAGGACGCTCCTACAATGAGCAGTTCTTC
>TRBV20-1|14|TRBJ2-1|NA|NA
CSARGETSYNEQFF
TGCAGTGCTAGAGGGGAGACAAGCTACAATGAGCAGTTCTTC
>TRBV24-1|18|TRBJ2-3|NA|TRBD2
CATSDPRRGSRSTDTQYF
TGTGCCACCAGTGACCCTAGGCGGGGGTCCCGGAGCACAGATACGCAGTATTTT
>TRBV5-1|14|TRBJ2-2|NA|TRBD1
CASAMDRVGGELFF
TGCGCCAGCGCCATGGACAGGGTAGGCGGGGAGCTGTTTTTT
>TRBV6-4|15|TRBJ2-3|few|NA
CASSDDGVGTDTQYF
TGTGCCAGCAGTGACGACGGGGTTGGCACAGATACGCAGTATTTT
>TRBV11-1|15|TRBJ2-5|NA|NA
CASSPWTVSAETQYF
TGTGCCAGCAGCCCCTGGACAGTTTCGGCAGAGACCCAGTACTTC
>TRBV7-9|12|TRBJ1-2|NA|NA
CASSYPDSRGTF
TGTGCCAGCAGCTACCCGGACAGCCGGGGCACCTTC
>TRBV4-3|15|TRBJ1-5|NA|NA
CASSQVYRAPQPQHF
TGCGCCAGCAGCCAAGTATACAGGGCCCCTCAGCCCCAGCATTTT
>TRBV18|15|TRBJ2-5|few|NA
CASSPLFQLRETQYF
TGTGCCAGCTCACCTCTTTTCCAACTCCGAGAGACCCAGTACTTC
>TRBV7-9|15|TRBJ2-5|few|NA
CASSLVRVMGETQYF
TGTGCCAGCAGCTTAGTCCGAGTTATGGGGGAGACCCAGTACTTC
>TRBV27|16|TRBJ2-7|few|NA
CASSLAPGPTSYEQYF
TGTGCCAGCAGTTTAGCCCCGGGACCAACCTCCTACGAGCAGTACTTC
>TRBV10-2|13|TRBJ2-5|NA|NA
CASSEEGWETQYF
TGCGCCAGCAGTGAAGAGGGGTGGGAGACCCAGTACTTC
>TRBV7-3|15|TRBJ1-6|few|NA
CASSLIRGEGSPLHF
TGTGCCAGCAGCTTAATTCGGGGTGAAGGATCACCCCTCCACTTT
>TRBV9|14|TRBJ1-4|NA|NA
CASSRAAENEKLFF
TGTGCCAGCAGCCGGGCCGCGGAGAATGAAAAACTGTTTTTT
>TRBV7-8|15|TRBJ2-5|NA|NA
CASSPYSGVQETQYF
TGTGCCAGCAGCCCATACTCCGGGGTCCAAGAGACCCAGTACTTC
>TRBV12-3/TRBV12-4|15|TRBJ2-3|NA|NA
CASSLKSGGGNTQYF
TGTGCCAGCAGTTTGAAGTCGGGGGGCGGTAATACGCAGTATTTT
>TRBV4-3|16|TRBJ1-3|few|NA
CASSQELVISGNTIYF
TGCGCCAGCAGCCAAGAACTTGTAATCTCTGGAAACACCATATATTTT